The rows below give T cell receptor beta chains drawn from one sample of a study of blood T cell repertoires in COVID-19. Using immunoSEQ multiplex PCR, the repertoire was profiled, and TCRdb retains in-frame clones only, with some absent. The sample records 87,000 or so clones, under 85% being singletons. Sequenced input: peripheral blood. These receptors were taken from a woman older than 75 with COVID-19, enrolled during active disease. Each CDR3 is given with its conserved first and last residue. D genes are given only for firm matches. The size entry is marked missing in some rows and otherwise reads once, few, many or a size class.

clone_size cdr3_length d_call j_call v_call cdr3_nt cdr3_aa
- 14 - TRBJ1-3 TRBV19 TGTGCCAGTAGTAAGGGGACAACTGGAAACACCATATATTTT CASSKGTTGNTIYF
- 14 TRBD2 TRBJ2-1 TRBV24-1 TGTGCCACCAGTGGCCGGGAGGGCCTAAGGGAGCAGTTCTTC CATSGREGLREQFF
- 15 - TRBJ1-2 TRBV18 TGTGCCAGCTCACCAGTGCCAGGGGTTAGCTATGGCTACACCTTC CASSPVPGVSYGYTF
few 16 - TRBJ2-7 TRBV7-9 TGTGCCAGCTCTCTTGCCATGGGGGCATCTGGAGGCGAGCAGTACTTC CASSLAMGASGGEQYF
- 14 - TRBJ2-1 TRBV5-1 TGCGCCAGCAGCTTGGCCACAGGGTATAATGAGCAGTTCTTC CASSLATGYNEQFF
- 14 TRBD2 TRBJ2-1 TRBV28 TGTGCCAGCTTTACTAGCGGGAGGGCCAATGAGCAGTTCTTC CASFTSGRANEQFF
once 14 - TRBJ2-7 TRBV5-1 TGCGCCAGCAGCTTGGGTGGCCCTAGGGGAGAGCAGTACTTC CASSLGGPRGEQYF
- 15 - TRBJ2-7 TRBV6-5 TGTGCCAGCAGTTACTTGCCGAACCAGGGATCGGAGCAGTACTTC CASSYLPNQGSEQYF
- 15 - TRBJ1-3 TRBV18 TGTGCCAGCTCACCACTGTCAGGGGAAGGAAACACCATATATTTT CASSPLSGEGNTIYF
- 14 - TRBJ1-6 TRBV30 TGTGCCTGGAACGGGGTATCCTATAATTCACCCCTCCACTTT CAWNGVSYNSPLHF
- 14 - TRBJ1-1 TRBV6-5 TGTGCCAGCAGTTACTCGCTAAGGGGAGGTATAGCTTTCTTT CASSYSLRGGIAFF
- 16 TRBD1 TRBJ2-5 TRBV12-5 TGTGCTAGTGGTTTTCCCCCCGGGACAGGGAGGGAGACCCAGTACTTC CASGFPPGTGRETQYF
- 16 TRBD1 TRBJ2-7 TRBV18 TGTGCCAGCTCACAAAGGAGCGGGACAGGGTTTGGAGAGAAGTACTTC CASSQRSGTGFGEKYF
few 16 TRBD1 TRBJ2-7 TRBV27 TGTGCCAGCAGTTTAAATCCGGGACAGGGAGCGTACGAGCAGTACTTC CASSLNPGQGAYEQYF
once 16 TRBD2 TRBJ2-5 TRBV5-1 TGCGCCAGCAGCTTGGGGTTGAGCGGGAGTAGAGAGACCCAGTACTTC CASSLGLSGSRETQYF
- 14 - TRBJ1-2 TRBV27 TGTGCCAGCAGTTCCCCCGGATCAGGCTATGGCTACACCTTC CASSSPGSGYGYTF
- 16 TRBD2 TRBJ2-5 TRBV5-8 TGTGCCAGCAGCCCGCCGGGACTAGCGGGACGAGAGACCCAGTACTTC CASSPPGLAGRETQYF
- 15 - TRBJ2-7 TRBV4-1 TGCGCCAGCAGCCAAGTTCAGGCCGTAAGCTACGAGCAGTACTTC CASSQVQAVSYEQYF
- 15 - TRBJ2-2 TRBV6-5 TGTGCCAGCAGTACCACAGGACCCCTGTTGCGGGAGCTGTTTTTT CASSTTGPLLRELFF
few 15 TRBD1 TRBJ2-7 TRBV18 TGTGCCAGCTCACGTGCCGGGACAGGGTTGGGCGAGCAGTACTTC CASSRAGTGLGEQYF
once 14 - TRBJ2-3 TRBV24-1 TGTGCCACCAGTGATCACGGGAGCCTGGATACGCAGTATTTT CATSDHGSLDTQYF
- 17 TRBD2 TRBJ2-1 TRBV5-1 TGCGCCAGCAGCCCGGGACTAGCGGGACCAAGATACAATGAGCAGTTCTTC CASSPGLAGPRYNEQFF
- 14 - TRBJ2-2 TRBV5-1 TGCGCCAGCAGCTTGAGCAGGGACACCGGGGAGCTGTTTTTT CASSLSRDTGELFF
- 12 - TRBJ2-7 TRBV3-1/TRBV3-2 TGTGCCAGCAGCCAAGCTCTCAGCGAGCAGTACTTC CASSQALSEQYF
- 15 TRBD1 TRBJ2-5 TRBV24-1 TGTGCCACCAGTGACCCGGGACAGGGGGGCGTGACCCAGTACTTC CATSDPGQGGVTQYF
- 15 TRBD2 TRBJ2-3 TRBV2 TGTGCCAGCAGTATAGGCGGGAGAAACACAGATACGCAGTATTTT CASSIGGRNTDTQYF
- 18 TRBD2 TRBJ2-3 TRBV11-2 TGTGCCAGCAGCCCGCATTACCCCACTAGCGGGAGCACAGATACGCAGTATTTT CASSPHYPTSGSTDTQYF
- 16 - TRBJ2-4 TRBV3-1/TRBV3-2 TGTGCCAGCAGCCAGCGCGGAGGTATAGCCAAAAACATTCAGTACTTC CASSQRGGIAKNIQYF
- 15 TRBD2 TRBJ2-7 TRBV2 TGTGCCAGCAGGGAGTGGACTAGCGGGAGTTACGAGCAGTACTTC CASREWTSGSYEQYF
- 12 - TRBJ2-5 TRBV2 TGTGCCAGCAGTGATAGAACGGGGACCCAGTACTTC CASSDRTGTQYF
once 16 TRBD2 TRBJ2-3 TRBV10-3 TGTGCCATCAGTCCTAGCGGGAGTGGGGGCACAGATACGCAGTATTTT CAISPSGSGGTDTQYF
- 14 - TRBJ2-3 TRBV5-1 TGCGCCAGCAGCTTCCCCGGAGGTGGGGATACGCAGTATTTT CASSFPGGGDTQYF
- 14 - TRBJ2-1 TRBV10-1 TGCGCCACCAGTCGCGGGGACTCCTACAATGAGCAGTTCTTC CATSRGDSYNEQFF
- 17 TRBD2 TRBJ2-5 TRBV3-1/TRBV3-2 TGTGCCAGCAGTCCGACTAGCGGGAGGGGGGGTCAAGAGACCCAGTACTTC CASSPTSGRGGQETQYF
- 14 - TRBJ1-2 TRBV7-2 TGTGCCAGCAGCTTGGGGGGAACCTCCTATGGCTACACCTTC CASSLGGTSYGYTF
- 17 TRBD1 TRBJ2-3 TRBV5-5 TGTGCCAGCAGCTTGGGGACAGGGGTGCGTGGCACAGATACGCAGTATTTT CASSLGTGVRGTDTQYF
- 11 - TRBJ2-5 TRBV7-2 TGTGCCAGCAGCTCACAGTTGACCCAGTACTTC CASSSQLTQYF
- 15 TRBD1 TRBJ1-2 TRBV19 TGTGCCAGTGAAGTAAGGGGACAGGGCAACTATGGCTACACCTTC CASEVRGQGNYGYTF
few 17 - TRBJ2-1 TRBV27 TGTGCCAGCAGTTTATTCCCGGGGGGCTTATCCTACAATGAGCAGTTCTTC CASSLFPGGLSYNEQFF
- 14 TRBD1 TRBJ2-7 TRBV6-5 TGTGCCAGCAAGTTCACCTCGACAGGGCACGAGCAGTACTTC CASKFTSTGHEQYF
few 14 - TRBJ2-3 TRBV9 TGTGCCAGCAGCGTAGTCCCCTCCACAGATACGCAGTATTTT CASSVVPSTDTQYF
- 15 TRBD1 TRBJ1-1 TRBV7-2 TGTGCCAGCAGCCCAAACAGGGGATATAACACTGAAGCTTTCTTT CASSPNRGYNTEAFF
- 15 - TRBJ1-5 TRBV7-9 TGTGCCAGCACCATAATGGGGGGGCAAGAGGAGCCCCAGCATTTT CASTIMGGQEEPQHF
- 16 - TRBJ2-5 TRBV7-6 TGTGCCAGCAGCTTAGGCGTGGGGGCGTACCAAGAGACCCAGTACTTC CASSLGVGAYQETQYF
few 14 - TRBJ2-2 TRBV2 TGTGCCAGCAGTGGGACTACGAACACCGGGGAGCTGTTTTTT CASSGTTNTGELFF
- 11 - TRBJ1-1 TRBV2 TGTGCCAGCAGTGCTGACACTGAAGCTTTCTTT CASSADTEAFF
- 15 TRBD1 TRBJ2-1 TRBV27 TGTGCCAGCAGTTTATTGTGGGACAGCCCTGATGAGCAGTTCTTC CASSLLWDSPDEQFF
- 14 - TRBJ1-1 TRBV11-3 TGTGCCAGCAGCTTAGAGGGGGGAGACACTGAAGCTTTCTTT CASSLEGGDTEAFF
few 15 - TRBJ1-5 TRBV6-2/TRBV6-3 TGTGCCAGCAGTTACCCCGGGAATGGCGATCAGCCCCAGCATTTT CASSYPGNGDQPQHF
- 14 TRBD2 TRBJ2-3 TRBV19 TGTGCCAGTACCTTGGGACTAGCGACAGATACGCAGTATTTT CASTLGLATDTQYF